The source of this T cell receptor (beta chain) is a study of a mutant IDH1 vaccine in newly diagnosed glioma. Background on the study: Vaccinations were initiated 4-6 weeks following radiotherapy alone, or were given together with temozolomide cycles.

In the case of this clone: Its antigen remains unidentified.

This CDR3 contains 16 residues. V lost 3 bases, J lost 2 bases, and 16 bases lay in between. Germline CDR1 and CDR2: LNHDA and SQIVND (reference sequence). Time point reported: week 47, end of study. All doses held 300 ug of mutant IDH1 20-mer peptide, with topical imiquimod. Profiled with immunoSEQ multiplex PCR; TCRdb holds only in-frame clones, not every one. The sample has around 54,000 clones, roughly four fifths seen once. Sequenced material: PBMCs, taken from a glioma patient whose treatment included an IDH1 peptide vaccine. This sequence joins TRBV19 and TRBJ1-2; possible D gene TRBD1, 5 bases. The TCR originated in a woman in her fifties or sixties with glioma. CDR3 nucleotide sequence: TGTGCCAGTAGTATTGGTGGCAACAGGAGGAACTATGGCTACACCTTC. Translation gives CASSIGGNRRNYGYTF.